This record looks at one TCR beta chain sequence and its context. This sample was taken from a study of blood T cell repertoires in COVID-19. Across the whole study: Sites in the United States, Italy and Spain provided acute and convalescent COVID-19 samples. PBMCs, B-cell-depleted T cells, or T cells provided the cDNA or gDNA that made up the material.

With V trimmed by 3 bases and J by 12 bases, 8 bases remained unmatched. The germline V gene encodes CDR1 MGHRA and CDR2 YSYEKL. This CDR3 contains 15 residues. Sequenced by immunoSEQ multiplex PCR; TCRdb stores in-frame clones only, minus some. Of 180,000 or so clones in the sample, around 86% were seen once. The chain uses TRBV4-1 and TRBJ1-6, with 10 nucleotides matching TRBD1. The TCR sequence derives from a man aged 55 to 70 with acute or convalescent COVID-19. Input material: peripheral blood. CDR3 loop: CASSQSGTGVGPLHF. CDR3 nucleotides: TGCGCCAGCAGCCAGTCCGGGACAGGGGTGGGACCCCTCCACTTT.